Following are 15 T cell receptor beta chains from one sample sequenced in a study of blood T cell repertoires in COVID-19. Clones were read by immunoSEQ multiplex PCR, and TCRdb kept only the in-frame ones, dropping some. This sample has about 130,000 clones, with around three quarters found just once. The sequencing sample was made of peripheral blood. These receptors were collected from a human donor in a cohort sampled during active COVID-19.

J is TRBJ1-1 and V is TRBV5-1; TRBD1 aligns across 7 bases. The CDR3 is made up of 14 amino acids. With 1 base clipped from V and 7 bases from J, the junction kept 7 bases outside the gene matches. Per the germline V gene, CDR1 is SGHRS and CDR2 is YFSETQ. The CDR3 coding sequence is TGCGCCAGCAGCTTGCCAGGGACAGCGAATGAAGCTTTCTTT. The encoded protein is CASSLPGTANEAFF. The whole variable domain, remainder taken from reference TRBV5-1 and TRBJ1-1, is KAGVTQTPRYLIKTRGQQVTLSCSPISGHRSVSWYQQTPGQGLQFLFEYFSETQRNKGNFPGRFSGRQFSNSRSEMNVSTLELGDSALYLCASSLPGTANEAFFGQGTRLTVV.

In DNA form, the CDR3 reads TGTGCCAGCGGAAAGGCGGGACTCCAAGAGACCCAGTACTTC. It is translated as CASGKAGLQETQYF. The rearrangement joins TRBV27 to TRBJ2-5; D is perhaps TRBD2 (6 bases). The germline CDR1 and CDR2 sequences are MNHEY and SMNVEV (reference sequence). V lost 8 bases to trimming and J lost 1 base, with 14 bases between them. This CDR3 is built from 14 residues.

The chain links TRBV25-1 to TRBJ1-1; D not certain. The CDR3 covers 13 residues. V gave up 1 base and J gave up 10 bases, with 13 bases separating them. In germline, CDR1 is MGHDK, CDR2 SYGVNS. The CDR3: CASSESYEARAFF. As DNA, the CDR3 is TGTGCCAGCAGTGAATCATATGAGGCCCGAGCTTTCTTT.

DNA of the CDR3: TGTGCCAGCAGTGAGGCTTCAGGGGGAGTTAGTGGCTACACCTTC. The encoded protein is CASSEASGGVSGYTF. The rearrangement links TRBV6-1 to TRBJ1-2; 7 positions match TRBD1. The CDR3 is 15 residues long. The V gene's germline CDR1 is MNHNS and CDR2 SASEGT. The V and J ends lost 3 bases and 7 bases, in that order; junction bases with no gene match: 11.

The chain links TRBV3-1 (or the pseudogene TRBV3-2) to TRBJ2-1; 7 nucleotides agree with TRBD1. V shed 5 bases, J shed 12 bases, and the junction held 4 bases outside the gene matches. Germline CDR1 is LGHDT and CDR2 is YNNKEL (reference sequence). The CDR3 is made up of 11 amino acids. CDR3 nucleotides: TGTGCCAGCAGCTCACAGGGGAGGCAGTTCTTC. The encoded protein is CASSSQGRQFF.

There are a few counts of this clone. At one end, the junction sequence differs from germline, possibly due to a read error. The chain combines TRBV7-3 with TRBJ1-5; possible D gene TRBD1, 5 bases. The CDR3 spans 15 residues. The germline gives CDR1 SGHTA, CDR2 FQGTGA. The CDR3 sequence: CASSVTGTFGEPQHF. CDR3 nucleotide sequence: TGTGCCAGCAGCGTAACCGGGACTTTTGGTGAGCCCCAGCATTTT.

The genes are TRBV19 and TRBJ1-5, with D unresolved. The V end was cut by 3 bases, the J end by 7 bases, with 10 bases between. Germline-derived CDR1 and CDR2 are LNHDA and SQIVND (reference sequence). The CDR3 spans 13 residues. The CDR3 protein is CASSMAKWQPQHF. As DNA, the CDR3 is TGTGCCAGTAGTATGGCCAAATGGCAGCCCCAGCATTTT.

J is TRBJ1-2 and V is TRBV19; 7 bases are a match to TRBD1. Germline V gives CDR1 LNHDA, CDR2 SQIVND (reference sequence). Germline trimming cut 5 bases from V and 0 bases from J; bases unmatched to any gene: 6. The CDR3 covers 15 residues. As DNA, the CDR3 is TGTGCCAGTAGTCTCCGGGGGACAGCTAACTATGGCTACACCTTC. Translation gives CASSLRGTANYGYTF.

This clone was observed many times. The rearrangement links TRBV19 to TRBJ2-1; D is perhaps TRBD2 (5 bases). There are 14 residues in the CDR3. The V end lost 7 bases, the J end lost 0 bases, and 10 bases lay between the germline ends. CDR1 and CDR2 from the germline V gene are LNHDA and SQIVND (reference sequence). For the CDR3, the DNA is TGTGCCAGTAAACCCAGCGGCTCCTACAATGAGCAGTTCTTC. Its protein is CASKPSGSYNEQFF.

The sample holds one count of this clone. This chain connects TRBV27 to TRBJ1-2, with 8 positions matching TRBD1. CDR1 MNHEY and CDR2 SMNVEV come from the germline V gene (reference sequence). The V and J ends lost 2 bases and 6 bases, in that order; junction bases with no gene match: 5. This CDR3 is built from 14 residues. CDR3 nucleotide sequence: TGTGCCAGCAGTTTAGGCAGGGGGCTGGATGGCTACACCTTC. Its protein is CASSLGRGLDGYTF.

The chain employs TRBV7-9 and TRBJ1-1; maybe TRBD1 (6 bases). The CDR3 is made up of 15 amino acids. V was cut by 5 bases and J by 5 bases, with 18 bases left in between. Germline-derived CDR1 and CDR2 are SEHNR and FQNEAQ (reference sequence). The CDR3: CASSRHRQVTTEAFF. CDR3 nucleotides: TGTGCCAGCAGCCGTCATAGACAGGTTACGACTGAAGCTTTCTTT.

This clone was detected once. The chain is built from TRBV19 and TRBJ1-5; 10 nucleotides agree with TRBD1. V lost 3 bases, J lost 5 bases, and 4 bases stayed unmatched. This CDR3 contains 15 residues. Germline V gene data show CDR1 as LNHDA and CDR2 as SQIVND (reference sequence). CDR3 sequence reads: CASSMGGQGYQPQHF. The DNA of the CDR3 is TGTGCCAGTAGTATGGGGGGACAGGGGTATCAGCCCCAGCATTTT. The whole variable domain, filled in from reference TRBV19 and TRBJ1-5, reads DGGITQSPKYLFRKEGQNVTLSCEQNLNHDAMYWYRQDPGQGLRLIYYSQIVNDFQKGDIAEGYSVSREKKESFPLTVTSAQKNPTAFYLCASSMGGQGYQPQHFGDGTRLSIL.

This chain uses TRBV4-2 with TRBJ2-5; D is perhaps TRBD1 (6 bases). The V end lost 0 bases, the J end lost 5 bases, and 13 bases lay between the germline ends. Germline V lookup: CDR1 LGHNA, CDR2 YNFKEQ. The CDR3 is made up of 15 amino acids. This CDR3 is CASSQDLGAKETQYF. CDR3 in DNA: TGTGCCAGCAGCCAAGACCTGGGGGCAAAGGAGACCCAGTACTTC.

This sequence joins TRBV5-4 and TRBJ1-5, with a tentative D call TRBD1 (6 bases). The germline V gene encodes CDR1 SGHNT and CDR2 YYREEE (reference sequence). V was trimmed by 0 bases and J by 7 bases, leaving 8 bases between them. The CDR3 sequence is 13 residues long. CDR3 region: CASSLDRAQPQHF. Here the CDR3 DNA reads TGTGCCAGCAGCTTGGACAGGGCCCAGCCCCAGCATTTT.

The genes are TRBV9 and TRBJ1-3, with 8 nucleotides matching TRBD1. V lost 0 bases and J lost 7; bases outside the gene matches: 6. The germline V gene has CDR1 SGDLS and CDR2 YYNGEE. The CDR3 contains 15 residues. CDR3 sequence: CASSVGTGMGNTIYF. The CDR3 DNA reads as TGTGCCAGCAGCGTAGGGACAGGGATGGGGAACACCATATATTTT.